The 12 T cell receptor beta chains below were found in one sample sequenced in a study of cytomegalovirus exposure and HLA in healthy donors. Both 60 Vbeta primers and 13 Jbeta primers went into the PCR. Profiling relied on immunoSEQ multiplex PCR, and the TCRdb table lists in-frame clones only, not all of them. The repertoire holds approximately 150,000 clones, around 78% seen once, with 7% in the top ten. What was sequenced was PBMCs. Receptors were obtained from a middle-aged woman in good health and CMV-seropositive.

J is TRBJ1-1 and V is TRBV6-6; TRBD1 might be the D (6 bases). V gave up 2 bases and J gave up 3 bases, with 10 bases separating them. The CDR3 loop spans 14 amino acids. Germline assignment: CDR1 MNHNY and CDR2 SVGAGI (reference sequence). Here the CDR3 reads CASSYRDKYTEAFF. The CDR3 DNA reads TGTGCCAGCAGTTACCGGGACAAGTACACTGAAGCTTTCTTT.

The chain has TRBV15 and TRBJ2-7; D might be TRBD1 (5 bases). The germline V and J ends were trimmed by 0 bases and 4 bases, with 13 bases remaining between them. The germline V gene encodes CDR1 LNHNV and CDR2 YYDKDF (reference sequence). The CDR3 is made up of 15 amino acids. CDR3 in DNA: TGTGCCACCAGCAGAGACAGACAGCAGCCATACGAGCAGTACTTC. Protein product: CATSRDRQQPYEQYF.

As for this clone: The sample carries other DNA sequences with the same CDR3. The rearrangement joins TRBV27 to TRBJ1-2, with 12 bases aligning to TRBD1. The CDR3 is 19 residues long. Germline V gene data show CDR1 as MNHEY and CDR2 as SMNVEV (reference sequence). Trimming at V came to 5 bases and at J to 8 bases, leaving 21 bases not matched to a gene. CDR3 region: CASSPLSGTGGFVSYGYTF. The CDR3 nucleotides are TGTGCCAGCAGTCCCCTATCCGGGACAGGGGGCTTCGTGAGCTACGGCTACACCTTC.

In the case of this clone: One end of the junction varies from germline; a read error may be responsible. This chain joins TRBV4-1 and TRBJ1-5; no reliable D call. The germline V gene encodes CDR1 MGHRA and CDR2 YSYEKL. The CDR3 covers 15 residues. CDR3 in DNA: TGCGCCAGCAGTCAAGCCGAGGAGGACAATCAGCCCCAGCATTTT. It is translated as CASSQAEEDNQPQHF.

The DNA for the CDR3 is TGTGCCAGCAGCTTAGGGACTGAGACCCAGTACTTC. Protein: CASSLGTETQYF. V is TRBV7-8 and J is TRBJ2-5, with D perhaps TRBD2 (5 bases). CDR3 size: 12 residues. Looked up from germline, CDR1 is SGHVS and CDR2 is FQNEAQ. Trimming pared 1 base from V and 5 bases from J, leaving 5 bases between.

The rearrangement links TRBV7-2 to TRBJ2-2; 12 bases fit TRBD2. Germline V gene lookup returns CDR1 SGHTA and CDR2 FQGNSA. J lost 7 bases, V lost 3 bases, and 9 bases had no gene match. CDR3 length: 17 amino acids. The CDR3 here is CASSFLAGGRTGGELFF. The CDR3 DNA reads TGTGCCAGCAGCTTCCTAGCGGGGGGGCGAACAGGCGGGGAGCTGTTTTTT.

In DNA, the CDR3 is TGTGCCAGCACTTCGGGACATAGCACAGATACGCAGTATTTT. As protein: CASTSGHSTDTQYF. The chain recombines TRBV28 with TRBJ2-3; a weak D match, TRBD1 (6 bases). The CDR3 sequence is 14 residues long. Germline CDR1 is MDHEN and CDR2 is SYDVKM. Trimming took off 7 bases at V and 0 bases at J, with 11 bases between the two ends.

This chain uses TRBV13 with TRBJ1-2; D unresolved. Trimming left V 1 base short and J 4 bases short, with 4 bases between. The germline V gene encodes CDR1 PRHDT and CDR2 FYEKMQ (reference sequence). CDR3 length equals 12 residues. CDR3 region: CASSLESYGYTF. The DNA for the CDR3 is TGTGCCAGCAGCTTAGAGAGCTATGGCTACACCTTC.

The rearrangement uses TRBV11-2 and TRBJ1-6; 8 bases fit TRBD1. Germline loops: CDR1 SGHAT, CDR2 FQNNGV. V lost 1 base, J lost 19 bases, and 15 bases stayed unmatched. The CDR3 is 15 amino acids. For the CDR3, the DNA is TGTGCCAGCAGCTTAGTTTCTCTGGGGGACAGGAATTTACACTTT. This translates into CASSLVSLGDRNLHF. The full variable domain, completed using reference TRBV11-2 and TRBJ1-6, is EAGVAQSPRYKIIEKRQSVAFWCNPISGHATLYWYQQILGQGPKLLIQFQNNGVVDDSQLPKDRFSAERLKGVDSTLKIQPAKLEDSAVYLCASSLVSLGDRNLHFGNGTRLTVT.

The chain is built from TRBV10-1 and TRBJ2-1; 13 bases align to TRBD2. Germline V lookup: CDR1 WNHNN, CDR2 SYGVQD (reference sequence). J was trimmed by 11 bases and V by 3 bases; bases with no gene match: 7. This CDR3 has 15 amino acids. The CDR3 reads CASSDQTSGGKQQFF. The CDR3 coding sequence is TGCGCCAGCAGTGATCAGACTAGCGGGGGGAAGCAGCAGTTCTTC.

The J gene is TRBJ1-1, the V gene TRBV19; maybe TRBD1 (5 bases). This CDR3 comprises 16 residues. CDR1 is LNHDA, CDR2 SQIVND, per germline (reference sequence). Trimming cost V 5 bases and J 1 base, with 17 bases left between them. The CDR3 sequence: CASSGGSGRANTEAFF. DNA of the CDR3: TGTGCCAGTAGTGGGGGGAGTGGACGCGCGAACACTGAAGCTTTCTTT.

This clone was picked up one time. This chain uses TRBV2 with TRBJ1-2; D ambiguous. From germline, CDR1 is SNHLY and CDR2 FYNNEI. The CDR3 sequence is 14 residues long. Trimming removed 4 bases at V and 6 bases at J, with 15 bases between. CDR3 DNA sequence: TGTGCCAGCAGTGTGTTGGGAGAAGGCAATGGCTACACCTTC. It is translated as CASSVLGEGNGYTF.